This entry lists 11 T cell receptor beta chains sequenced from one sample in a study of blood T cell repertoires in COVID-19. Using immunoSEQ multiplex PCR, the repertoire was profiled, and TCRdb retains in-frame clones only, with some absent. There are 50,000 to 85,000 clones in the sample; 70% to 85% occur only once, and 6.6% lies in the top ten. The sample comprised peripheral blood. The receptors derive from a man in his fifties or sixties with acute or convalescent COVID-19.

This clone has only one observation. This chain connects TRBV7-7 to TRBJ2-2, with TRBD1 identical over 9 bases. Germline V lookup: CDR1 SSHAT, CDR2 FNYEAQ (reference sequence). Losses at the gene ends were 5 bases for V and 3 bases for J; bases not matched to a gene: 10. The CDR3 is made up of 17 amino acids. CDR3 sequence reads: CASSQLHRGQDTGELFF. The CDR3 DNA sequence: TGTGCCAGCAGCCAACTCCACAGGGGGCAGGACACCGGGGAGCTGTTTTTT.

CDR3 coding DNA: TGTGCCAGCAGTATCGGGACAGTCACTGAAGCTTTCTTT. This translates into CASSIGTVTEAFF. The rearrangement uses TRBV28 and TRBJ1-1; 7 bases align to TRBD1. The J segment lost 4 bases and the V segment lost 5 bases, leaving 4 bases of the junction unmatched. Germline V lookup: CDR1 MDHEN, CDR2 SYDVKM. CDR3 length: 13 amino acids.

A few counts support this clone. The chain recombines TRBV7-2 with TRBJ2-2; 10 bases line up with TRBD1. Germline-derived CDR1 and CDR2 are SGHTA and FQGNSA. This CDR3 spans 15 amino acids. J gave up 6 bases and V 5 bases, and 6 bases lay outside the gene matches. DNA for the CDR3: TGTGCCAGCAGCATTGACAGGGGGCAGGCCGGGGAGCTGTTTTTT. Translated: CASSIDRGQAGELFF.

The V gene is TRBV5-4, the J gene TRBJ2-4; TRBD1 matches at 8 bases. Germline V gene sequence: CDR1 SGHNT, CDR2 YYREEE (reference sequence). With 5 bases clipped from V and 4 bases from J, the junction kept 11 bases outside the gene matches. The CDR3 covers 16 residues. In DNA, the CDR3 is TGTGCCAGCAGAGACGGACAGGGCACGGGAAAAAACATTCAGTACTTC. This codes for CASRDGQGTGKNIQYF.

The V and J genes are TRBV29-1 and TRBJ1-2; 12 bases agree with TRBD1. The CDR3 length is 15 residues. The trim removed 5 bases at V and 4 bases at J, leaving 8 bases unmatched. Germline V gene lookup returns CDR1 SQVTM and CDR2 ANQGSEA. CDR3 in amino acids: CSVNSGTGGVYGYTF. The CDR3, as DNA: TGCAGCGTTAACTCCGGGACAGGGGGCGTCTATGGCTACACCTTC.

The chain recombines TRBV6-2 or TRBV6-3 with TRBJ2-4; tentative D call: TRBD1 (5 bases). The CDR3 runs 19 residues. Trimming took 4 bases from V and 0 from J, leaving 22 bases between them. Germline CDR1 MNHEY, CDR2 SVGEGT. The chain's CDR3 is CASSFPTALGNLAKNIQYF. The CDR3 DNA sequence: TGTGCCAGCAGTTTCCCGACAGCCCTGGGGAATCTAGCCAAAAACATTCAGTACTTC.

This clone has only a few counts. The chain uses TRBV7-9 and TRBJ2-7; perhaps TRBD2 as D (7 bases). The V end was cut by 5 bases, the J end by 5 bases, with 19 bases between. Germline V gene data show CDR1 as SEHNR and CDR2 as FQNEAQ (reference sequence). This CDR3 has 15 residues. The CDR3 loop is CASSPSVGGPHEQYF. In nucleotides, the CDR3 is TGTGCCAGCAGCCCCAGCGTCGGGGGGCCTCACGAGCAGTACTTC.

The chain joins TRBV5-6 to TRBJ2-2; possible D gene TRBD1, 6 bases. CDR3 length: 14 amino acids. V shed 4 bases and J shed 6 bases, with 13 bases lying between them. CDR1 is SGHDT, CDR2 YYEEEE, per germline. CDR3: CASSRQVWAGELFF. The DNA for the CDR3 is TGTGCCAGCAGCCGACAGGTGTGGGCCGGGGAGCTGTTTTTT.

The sample holds many counts of this clone. This chain connects TRBV13 to TRBJ1-6, with TRBD1 matching 7 bases. The CDR3 runs 15 residues. V shed 0 bases, J shed 5 bases, and the junction held 1 base outside the gene matches. The germline V gene has CDR1 PRHDT and CDR2 FYEKMQ (reference sequence). CDR3 protein: CASSLGGTDNSPLHF. The CDR3 DNA reads as TGTGCCAGCAGCTTAGGCGGGACAGATAATTCACCCCTCCACTTT. Together with reference TRBV13 and TRBJ1-6, the CDR3 gives the full variable domain: AAGVIQSPRHLIKEKRETATLKCYPIPRHDTVYWYQQGPGQDPQFLISFYEKMQSDKGSIPDRFSAQQFSDYHSELNMSSLELGDSALYFCASSLGGTDNSPLHFGNGTRLTVT.

The chain uses TRBV30 and TRBJ1-5, with D unclear. V was pared by 2 bases and J by 4 bases, with 12 bases between. In germline, CDR1 is GTSNPN, CDR2 SVGIG (reference sequence). The length of the CDR3 is 14 residues. CDR3 DNA: TGTGCCTGGAGTTTAGCGCAGTATAATCAGCCCCAGCATTTT. Encoded protein: CAWSLAQYNQPQHF.

The rearrangement uses TRBV6-5 and TRBJ2-7, with D perhaps TRBD1 (5 bases). CDR1 is MNHEY, CDR2 SVGAGI, per germline. The V gene lost 6 bases and the J gene lost 2 bases, with 11 bases spanning the gap. CDR3 length: 13 amino acids. The CDR3 coding sequence is TGTGCCAGCAGGTCAGGGCTAACCTACGAGCAGTACGTC. Translated: CASRSGLTYEQYV.